Sequencing of this TCR beta chain was carried out in a study of identical twins (dated by TCRdb to 2016 to 2018). At the level of the whole study: To test whether fetal clonotypes persist, the study used deep sequencing on TCR alpha and beta repertoires from monozygotic twins, unrelated adults of various ages, and cord blood. Replicate twin experiments were performed at different times using different library preparation protocols to rule out contamination.

Broad study findings and their caveats: Abundant cord blood beta clonotypes had fewer insertions, young adult naive repertoires showed a similar but weaker trend, and memory repertoires showed no such trend. Because the same donors could not be followed over many years, the conclusions relied on cross-sectional statistical analysis. Zero-insertion analyses could be partly confounded by invariant T cells such as MAIT and iNKT, though diverse VJ usage argued against such confounding for most clonotypes. Compared with coincidental sharing between unrelated individuals, out-of-frame TCR alpha sequences shared between twins had an excess of sequences with low generation probability. The excess sharing between twins in beta out-of-frame sequences was weaker because fewer shared sequences reduced the signal-to-noise ratio. Out-of-frame TCR alpha sharing in monozygotic twins was systematically underestimated by recombination models, whereas sharing between unrelated individuals was in agreement with the recombination models.

There are 16 amino acids in the CDR3, from cysteine to phenylalanine inclusive. Only CDR3 DNA remains: 48 bases, in frame from the first base. Relative to germline, V is missing 0 bases and J is missing 3 bases, with 5 bases of the junction outside any gene match. CDR1 and CDR2 (LGHNA, YSLEER) derive from the germline V gene. Only healthy Caucasian donors were included. The twin cohort comprised three pairs of female monozygotic twins, all aged roughly 18 to 29 years. Positive isolation kits from Invitrogen were used to isolate the CD4+ and CD8+ T cell populations. For this clonotype: Its recognized antigen is unknown. No clone much larger than this one lies a single base away; base qualities are absent.

Libraries came from 5' RACE. Data came from an Illumina HiSeq 2000. Template switching introduced a universal primer binding site; the final cDNA contained a unique molecular identifier, enabling accurate counting of TCR cDNA molecules. Specific primers in the conserved constant-segment region were used to synthesize first-strand cDNA for the TCR alpha and beta chains. To control for contamination, every cDNA library was double barcoded, receiving both a SMART-Mk sample barcode and Illumina barcodes. TruSeq adapter sequences, together with Illumina sample barcodes, were added in two successive PCR steps. The TCR alpha and beta cDNA libraries were sequenced on the Illumina HiSeq platform using custom primers. The study's processing was this. MiGEC processed the raw reads to extract unique molecular identifiers, while MiXCR was used to determine the CDR3 positions. Recombination models were inferred per individual with the repgenHMM and IGoR tools using an EM algorithm. The tcR package in R was used for shared clonotype analysis, with sharing normalized by the product of cloneset sizes. To study raw recombination free of thymic and clonal selection effects, out-of-frame nonproductive sequences were analyzed. TCRdb's own reprocessing of the public reads used fastp at Q25 and MiXCR and kept productive beta chains. Rows merge per CDR3 protein into single entries with the most common DNA and genes. It is TCRdb's table, rather than the study itself, that gives the V and J calls and clone size. This sample holds about 480,000 distinct CDR3 sequences; around 14% were observed only once. About 0.53% of the sample is taken by the ten largest.

These data are also associated with another study on yellow fever vaccine responses in identical twins. Per that second paper: The T cell response to vaccination in identical twins was reported by the authors to appear partly convergent and partly personalized. Focusing on identical twins, the study followed the T cell clones that responded to the vaccine, and did so with precision.

The sample was CD4+ T cells sorted from blood. This sequence uses TRBV4-3 and TRBJ2-1; TRBD2 fits 7 bases in the junction. This receptor was taken from a young woman in good health. The sequenced DNA: TGCGCCAGCAGCCAAGATCTGGCTAGCGGCTACAATGAGCAGTTCTTC. It codes for CASSQDLASGYNEQFF.